One and the same sample provided the 17 T cell receptor beta chains below, sequenced in a study of tumor-infiltrating lymphocytes in primary liver carcinoma. Unsorted whole blood yielded blood RNA, and germline DNA was extracted as well. A primer matching the constant region was used to make TCR beta cDNA from approximately 500 ng of total RNA. Three nested multiplex PCR rounds, a slightly modified ARM-PCR method, built the TCR beta libraries. The opening two PCR rounds, about 11 cycles each, paired TRBV1-TRBV30 forward primers with a C-beta reverse primer. In TCRdb, the multiplex PCR reads were re-called with MiXCR into one record per CDR3 protein. The sample lists around 330,000 distinct CDR3 sequences; 50% to 70% were seen once. Material: peripheral blood. Receptor source: a man aged 40-49 years with primary liver carcinoma and hepatitis B virus infection.

This clonotype was recorded at least ten times. The CDR3 loop is CASSQGAGYGYTF. CDR3 DNA: TGCGCCAGCAGCCAAGGGGCCGGCTATGGCTACACCTTC. The chain employs TRBV4-3 and TRBJ1-2, with D unresolved. CDR1 LGHNA and CDR2 YSLEER come from the germline V gene. The V gene lost 1 base and the J gene lost 4 bases, with 7 bases spanning the gap. This CDR3 is built from 13 residues.

The chain recombines TRBV6-6 with TRBJ1-1, with D possibly matching TRBD1 (5 bases). Deletions cut 6 bases from V and 5 bases from J, with 16 bases between. Germline assignment: CDR1 MNHNY and CDR2 SVGAGI (reference sequence). The CDR3 length is 14 residues. As DNA, the CDR3 is TGTGCCAGCAGCCCAAGGGGCGAAGGTACTGAAGCTTTCTTT. Protein: CASSPRGEGTEAFF.

The chain employs TRBV28 and TRBJ2-7; TRBD2 agrees at 10 bases. The germline V gene has CDR1 MDHEN and CDR2 SYDVKM. The CDR3 consists of 18 residues. The junction had 24 bases not matched to a gene; V was cut back by 11 bases and J by 5 bases. Here the CDR3 reads CAVSPGARAGTSVHEQYF. The CDR3 DNA follows: TGTGCCGTTTCCCCTGGGGCCCGCGCCGGGACTAGCGTCCACGAGCAGTACTTC.

V and J are TRBV5-6 and TRBJ1-6; TRBD1 aligns across 11 bases. Germline trimming cut 4 bases from V and 7 bases from J; bases unmatched to any gene: 19. The CDR3 consists of 20 residues. Germline V gene lookup returns CDR1 SGHDT and CDR2 YYEEEE. This CDR3 is CASSPLLTPGTGGLNSPLHF. The CDR3, as DNA: TGTGCCAGCAGCCCCCTTTTAACTCCCGGGACAGGGGGATTGAATTCACCCCTCCACTTT.

A word on this clonotype: A much larger clonotype is one base distant, so this may be a read error. The CDR3 protein is CASSYSMGRDPEAFF. In nucleotides, the CDR3 is TGTGCCAGCAGTTACAGCATGGGGCGGGATCCTGAAGCTTTCTTT. This chain joins TRBV6-2 or TRBV6-3 and TRBJ1-1, with D perhaps matching TRBD1 (5 bases). Germline assignment: CDR1 MNHEY and CDR2 SVGEGT. CDR3 size: 15 residues. V was trimmed by 2 bases and J by 6 bases, leaving 16 bases between them.

This clonotype was recorded once. This chain uses TRBV5-1 with TRBJ2-5, with 12 bases fitting TRBD2. Losses at the gene ends were 4 bases for V and 5 bases for J; bases not matched to a gene: 6. The CDR3 covers 15 residues. Germline V gives CDR1 SGHRS, CDR2 YFSETQ. The CDR3 loop reads CASSTGLAGTETQYF. Written as DNA, the CDR3 is TGCGCCAGCAGCACAGGACTAGCGGGAACGGAGACCCAGTACTTC.

Note on this clonotype: This may be a read error: a much more frequent sequence differs by one nucleotide. The conserved phenylalanine or tryptophan normally closing the CDR3 is absent here, so this likely arose from a read error. The CDR3 spells CASSALFGELFL. CDR3 DNA: TGTGCCAGCAGCGCCCTCTTCGGGGAGCTGTTTCTT. V gene TRBV12-3 or TRBV12-4 combines with J gene TRBJ2-2; no reliable D call. This CDR3 has 12 amino acids. Deletions cut 6 bases from V and 7 bases from J, with 9 bases between.

On this clonotype itself: At one boundary the junction diverges from the germline segment, which might be a read error. The J gene is TRBJ2-1, the V gene TRBV11-2, with 15 positions matching TRBD2. The CDR3 sequence is 16 residues long. Germline V gives CDR1 SGHAT, CDR2 FQNNGV. This CDR3 is CVSSPGTSGGHQGQFF. CDR3 DNA sequence: TGTGTCAGCAGCCCTGGGACTAGCGGGGGGCACCAGGGGCAGTTCTTC.

There are a few counts of this clonotype. The V call is TRBV5-4, the J call TRBJ1-1, with TRBD1 as a possible D gene (5 bases). V lost 4 bases and J lost 1, with 17 bases in between. Germline assignment: CDR1 SGHNT and CDR2 YYREEE (reference sequence). The CDR3 length is 16 residues. This CDR3 is CASSGGRGPGNTEAFF. For the CDR3, the DNA is TGTGCCAGCAGCGGGGGAAGGGGACCCGGGAACACTGAAGCTTTCTTT.

This clonotype was counted between two and nine times. The conserved closing phenylalanine or tryptophan is absent in this CDR3, likely reflecting a read error. This chain connects TRBV30 to TRBJ2-7; the D gene is possibly TRBD2 (7 bases). Trimming cost V 2 bases and J 6 bases, with 17 bases left between them. Germline V gene lookup returns CDR1 GTSNPN and CDR2 SVGIG (reference sequence). This CDR3 contains 14 residues. The CDR3 loop reads CAWSRGGRPSEQYL. The CDR3 bases are TGTGCCTGGAGTAGGGGGGGGAGGCCAAGCGAGCAGTACTTA.

Remarks on this clonotype: At one end, the junction sequence differs from germline, possibly due to a read error. The chain is built from TRBV29-1 and TRBJ2-3, with D perhaps TRBD2 (7 bases). Germline V gene lookup returns CDR1 SQVTM and CDR2 ANQGSEA. This CDR3 has 16 amino acids. The CDR3 is CSVGGGGPVNADTHYF. In DNA form, the CDR3 reads TGCAGCGTGGGGGGAGGGGGGCCGGTGAATGCAGATACGCACTATTTT.

To note about this clonotype: A junction end diverges from the germline sequence, so it may reflect a read error. V and J are TRBV6-5 and TRBJ1-1; TRBD1 agrees at 7 bases. The CDR3 loop spans 14 amino acids. The germline CDR1 and CDR2 sequences are MNHEY and SVGAGI. In DNA, the CDR3 is TGTGCCAGCAGTTTAGACAGGGTTAAGACTGAAGCTCTCTTT. Protein product: CASSLDRVKTEALF.

Comment on this clonotype: Given a much more abundant clone one base away, this may be a read error. The CDR3 end shows no conserved phenylalanine or tryptophan, and so a read error is likely. The chain has TRBV5-6 and TRBJ2-3; TRBD2 matches at 15 bases. V shed 3 bases, J shed 9 bases, and the junction held 2 bases outside the gene matches. The V gene's germline CDR1 is SGHDT and CDR2 YYEEEE. The CDR3 is 14 amino acids. The CDR3 DNA reads as TGTGCCAGCAGCTCCGGGACTAGCGGGAGGACGCAGTATCTT. Its protein product is CASSSGTSGRTQYL.

A remark on this clonotype: One end of the junction is discordant with germline, which a read error may explain. The CDR3 region has the DNA TGTGTCAGCAGCAATACAAGGTTGGGTGGAAACACCATATATTTT. Amino acid sequence: CVSSNTRLGGNTIYF. The chain joins TRBV12-3 or TRBV12-4 to TRBJ1-3; no clear D. The CDR3 is made up of 15 amino acids.

The J gene is TRBJ2-7, the V gene TRBV7-9, with 7 bases that match TRBD1. CDR1 is SEHNR and CDR2 is FQNEAQ in the germline V gene (reference sequence). The CDR3 has 15 residues. The V segment lost 2 bases and the J segment 4 bases; nucleotides outside the gene matches: 8. CDR3 sequence (DNA): TGTGCCAGCAGCTTAACAGGGACAGCTGGGTACGAGCAGTACTTC. Translating gives CASSLTGTAGYEQYF.

This clonotype was observed a handful of times. This rearrangement joins TRBV5-1 to TRBJ2-1; 8 positions match TRBD2. CDR1 and CDR2 (germline): SGHRS, YFSETQ. J lost 0 bases, V lost 4 bases, and 6 bases had no gene match. The CDR3 spans 16 residues. Written as DNA, the CDR3 is TGCGCCAGCAGCAGAAGCGGGAGTGTCTCCTACAATGAGCAGTTCTTC. Amino acids: CASSRSGSVSYNEQFF.

Regarding this clonotype: This may come from a read error, since a much larger clone is one base off. The chain joins TRBV4-2 to TRBJ2-4; D possibly corresponds to TRBD2 (5 bases). The V gene's germline CDR1 is LGHNA and CDR2 YNFKEQ. The CDR3 loop spans 13 amino acids. Trimming removed 2 bases from V and 12 bases from J, with 14 bases in between. CDR3 nucleotides: TGTGCCAGCAGCCAAAGAATCGACTACGATCAGTACTTC. Amino acids: CASSQRIDYDQYF.